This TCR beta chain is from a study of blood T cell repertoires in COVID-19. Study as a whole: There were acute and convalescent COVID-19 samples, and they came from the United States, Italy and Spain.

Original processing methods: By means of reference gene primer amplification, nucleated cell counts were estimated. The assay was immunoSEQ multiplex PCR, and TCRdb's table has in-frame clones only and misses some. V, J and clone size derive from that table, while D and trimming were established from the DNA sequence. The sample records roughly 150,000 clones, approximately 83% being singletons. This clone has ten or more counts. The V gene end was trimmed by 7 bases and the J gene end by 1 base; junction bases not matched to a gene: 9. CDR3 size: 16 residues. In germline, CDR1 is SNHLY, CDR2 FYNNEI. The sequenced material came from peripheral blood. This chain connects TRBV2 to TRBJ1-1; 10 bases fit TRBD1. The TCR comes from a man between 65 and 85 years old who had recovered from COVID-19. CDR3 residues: CASTPGQGRGNTEAFF. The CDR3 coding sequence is TGTGCCAGCACCCCGGGACAGGGGAGGGGGAACACTGAAGCTTTCTTT.